The 16 T cell receptor beta chains given below trace back to one sample, sequenced in a study of blood T cell repertoires in COVID-19. Method: immunoSEQ multiplex PCR; TCRdb's copy keeps in-frame clones and lacks some. This sample carries nearly 350,000 clones, around nine tenths of them seen once, and the ten largest clones take roughly 3.5%. Input material: peripheral blood. The receptors here all came from a woman between 18 and 29 years old who had recovered from COVID-19.

V usage is TRBV21-1 and J usage is TRBJ1-6; the tabulated D call, TRBD1, remains unverified against the DNA. TRBV21-1 is listed as a pseudogene. The CDR3 spans 16 residues. The CDR3 sequence is CASYWTGGSYNSPLHF. CDR3 bases: TGTGCCAGCTACTGGACAGGTGGCTCCTATAATTCACCCCTCCACTTT.

The CDR3 reads CASSEPPLDRFYEQYV. CDR3 bases: TGTGCCAGCAGTGAACCCCCTCTAGACAGGTTCTACGAGCAGTACGTC. J is TRBJ2-7 and V is TRBV2, with D maybe TRBD1 (6 bases). The CDR3 runs to 16 residues. Trimming cost V 2 bases and J 3 bases, with 17 bases left between them. Germline V lookup: CDR1 SNHLY, CDR2 FYNNEI.

The rearrangement joins TRBV2 to TRBJ2-6; D is perhaps TRBD2 (6 bases). V lost 8 bases, J lost 0 bases, and 8 bases lay in between. Germline CDR1 and CDR2: SNHLY and FYNNEI. The length of the CDR3 is 14 residues. CDR3 nucleotides: TGTGCCAGCTTCGGGGGCTCTGGGGCCAACGTCCTGACTTTC. It translates to CASFGGSGANVLTF.

This chain uses TRBV19 with TRBJ1-6; 8 bases match TRBD1. V lost 10 bases to trimming and J lost 9 bases; unmatched junction nucleotides: 5. This CDR3 spans 12 amino acids. CDR1 is LNHDA and CDR2 is SQIVND in the germline V gene (reference sequence). The CDR3 nucleotides read TGTGCCACAACAGGGGGAGGTTCACCCCTCCACTTT. This translates into CATTGGGSPLHF. Combining the CDR3 with reference TRBV19 and TRBJ1-6 gives the whole variable domain DGGITQSPKYLFRKEGQNVTLSCEQNLNHDAMYWYRQDPGQGLRLIYYSQIVNDFQKGDIAEGYSVSREKKESFPLTVTSAQKNPTAFYLCATTGGGSPLHFGNGTRLTVT.

J is TRBJ2-7 and V is TRBV18; 7 positions agree with TRBD1. With 3 bases clipped from V and 2 bases from J, the junction kept 7 bases outside the gene matches. Germline assignment: CDR1 KGHSH and CDR2 LQKENI. The CDR3 has 15 amino acids. The CDR3 DNA follows: TGTGCCAGCTCACCTAGGAATCAGGGGGCCTACGAGCAGTACGTC. Its translation is CASSPRNQGAYEQYV.

This clone was detected once. V is TRBV25-1 and J is TRBJ2-3; the D gene is possibly TRBD1 (6 bases). This CDR3 has 17 residues. V lost 3 bases and J lost 3, with 19 bases in between. Germline V CDR1 and CDR2: MGHDK, SYGVNS. The DNA of the CDR3 is TGTGCCAGCAGTGATTCCGGGACACCAGAGCGGACAGATACGCAGTATTTT. Its protein is CASSDSGTPERTDTQYF.

J is TRBJ1-6 and V is TRBV30, with 8 bases aligning to TRBD1. The germline V gene encodes CDR1 GTSNPN and CDR2 SVGIG (reference sequence). Germline trimming cut 2 bases from V and 8 bases from J; bases unmatched to any gene: 11. CDR3 length equals 16 residues. The DNA for the CDR3 is TGTGCCTGGAGTATTTCAGGGGGCGGCTTCGATTCACCCCTCCACTTT. Translating gives CAWSISGGGFDSPLHF.

The chain carries TRBV6-5 and TRBJ1-4; unclear D gene. The length of the CDR3 is 14 residues. The V end was cut by 5 bases, the J end by 0 bases, with 7 bases between. CDR1 and CDR2 (germline): MNHEY, SVGAGI. CDR3 region: CASSRGSTNEKLFF. In nucleotides, the CDR3 is TGTGCCAGCAGTCGAGGGTCAACTAATGAAAAACTGTTTTTT.

The chain is built from TRBV19 and TRBJ2-5; D perhaps matches TRBD1 (5 bases). The germline V and J ends were trimmed by 6 bases and 2 bases, with 19 bases remaining between them. Germline V gene lookup returns CDR1 LNHDA and CDR2 SQIVND (reference sequence). CDR3 length: 16 residues. The CDR3 protein is CASSPKGRARQETQYF. CDR3 DNA sequence: TGTGCCAGTAGCCCGAAGGGCAGGGCCCGACAAGAGACCCAGTACTTC.

This rearrangement joins TRBV14 to TRBJ1-1; D call uncertain. The germline V gene encodes CDR1 SGHDN and CDR2 FVKESK. The CDR3 extends over 12 amino acids. The V and J ends lost 4 bases and 1 base respectively, with 4 bases between them. The CDR3 protein is CASSPWNTEAFF. The CDR3 DNA sequence: TGTGCCAGCAGCCCTTGGAACACTGAAGCTTTCTTT.

V gene TRBV6-5 combines with J gene TRBJ1-2; D is perhaps TRBD1 (5 bases). CDR3 length equals 14 residues. V was pared by 7 bases and J by 0 bases, with 12 bases between. Germline lookup yields CDR1 MNHEY and CDR2 SVGAGI. For the CDR3, the DNA is TGTGCCAGCACTTGGACAACCACTAACTATGGCTACACCTTC. This gives the protein CASTWTTTNYGYTF.

The chain couples TRBV19 to TRBJ2-6, with 11 bases aligning to TRBD1. This CDR3 spans 17 amino acids. Germline V gives CDR1 LNHDA, CDR2 SQIVND (reference sequence). The V segment lost 3 bases and the J segment 2 bases; nucleotides outside the gene matches: 3. The CDR3: CASSIRTGGAGANVLTF. DNA of the CDR3: TGTGCCAGTAGTATCCGGACAGGGGGCGCTGGGGCCAACGTCCTGACTTTC.

The chain uses TRBV20-1 and TRBJ2-1; the D is unclear. The CDR3 has 11 amino acids. Germline V lookup: CDR1 DFQATT, CDR2 SNEGSKA (reference sequence). The V end lost 3 bases, the J end lost 7 bases, and 7 bases lay between the germline ends. CDR3 protein: CSASHLNEQFF. Written as DNA, the CDR3 is TGCAGTGCTAGTCATTTGAATGAGCAGTTCTTC.

This clone has only one observation. The chain recombines TRBV24-1 with TRBJ2-3; no reliable D call. CDR3 length equals 13 residues. Per germline, CDR1 KGHDR and CDR2 SFDVKD. V lost 4 bases and J 5 bases, leaving 9 bases between the germline ends. The CDR3 coding sequence is TGTGCCACCAGTGAGCCAGTCCGAGATACGCAGTATTTT. This codes for CATSEPVRDTQYF.

The chain has TRBV5-5 and TRBJ2-7; the D gene is possibly TRBD1 (5 bases). The CDR3 consists of 11 residues. Trimming removed 4 bases at V and 4 bases at J, with 6 bases between. CDR1 is SGHKS, CDR2 YYEKEE, per germline (reference sequence). CDR3 in amino acids: CASSKGYEQYV. As DNA, the CDR3 is TGTGCCAGCAGCAAGGGGTACGAGCAGTACGTC.

The rearrangement joins TRBV6-6 to TRBJ2-1; 9 nucleotides match TRBD2. CDR1 and CDR2 from the germline V gene are MNHNY and SVGAGI (reference sequence). V shed 7 bases and J 8 bases; nucleotides not matched to a gene: 12. The CDR3 extends over 15 amino acids. CDR3 loop: CASTSRLAGRDEQFF. CDR3 DNA: TGTGCCAGCACTTCAAGGCTAGCGGGACGCGATGAGCAGTTCTTC.